This T cell receptor (beta chain) was recovered during a study of blood T cell repertoires in COVID-19. Looking at the study overall: From the United States, Italy and Spain came samples of acute and convalescent COVID-19.

The CDR3 contains 16 residues. Deletions cut 2 bases from V and 3 bases from J, with 14 bases between. CDR1 KGHSH and CDR2 LQKENI come from the germline V gene. Assignment of participants to cohorts was predicated upon participant-reported clinical history. Using immunoSEQ multiplex PCR, the repertoire was profiled, and TCRdb retains in-frame clones only, with some absent. The sample lists approximately 230,000 clones, about 80% seen once, with over 14% in the top ten. The receptor's source is a man in his forties or fifties who had recovered from COVID-19. The specimen was PBMCs or T cells enriched from blood (not recorded which). This chain links TRBV18 with TRBJ1-3, with a possible D match to TRBD1 (5 bases). The DNA of the CDR3 is TGTGCCAGCTCACCAGCGGGACCGCAGAATGGAAACACCATATATTTT. This gives the protein CASSPAGPQNGNTIYF.